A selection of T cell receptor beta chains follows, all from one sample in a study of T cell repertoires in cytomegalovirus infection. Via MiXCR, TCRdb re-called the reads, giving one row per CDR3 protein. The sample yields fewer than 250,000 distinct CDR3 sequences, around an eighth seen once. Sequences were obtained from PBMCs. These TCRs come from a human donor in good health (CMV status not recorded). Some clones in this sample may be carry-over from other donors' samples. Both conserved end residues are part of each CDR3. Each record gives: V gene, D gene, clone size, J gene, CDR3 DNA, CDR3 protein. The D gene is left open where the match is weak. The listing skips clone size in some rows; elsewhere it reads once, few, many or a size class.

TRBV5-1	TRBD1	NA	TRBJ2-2	TGCGCCAGCAGCTTCGACAGGGGGCTAAACACCGGGGAGCTGTTTTTT	CASSFDRGLNTGELFF
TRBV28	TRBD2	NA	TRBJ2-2	TGTGCCAGCAGTCAGGGAGGGCAGCGGGGCACCGGGGAGCTGTTTTTT	CASSQGGQRGTGELFF
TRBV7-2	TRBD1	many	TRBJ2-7	TGTGCCAGCAGCTTCAGCTTGGGACAGGGGCTGGAGGAGCAGTACTTC	CASSFSLGQGLEEQYF
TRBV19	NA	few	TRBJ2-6	TGTGCCAGTAGTATCAGGGTTGGGGCCAACGTCCTGACTTTC	CASSIRVGANVLTF
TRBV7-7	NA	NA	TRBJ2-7	TGTGCCAGCAGCCCTGATCATAACAGGGTAGGCGAGCAGTACTTC	CASSPDHNRVGEQYF
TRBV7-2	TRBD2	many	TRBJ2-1	TGTGCCAGCAGCGCCCGACTAGCGGGGCGATCCTACAATGAGCAGTTCTTC	CASSARLAGRSYNEQFF
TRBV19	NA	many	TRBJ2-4	TGTGCCAGTAGTATAGCTGTGTTAGCCAAAAACATTCAGTACTTC	CASSIAVLAKNIQYF
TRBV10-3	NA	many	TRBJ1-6	TGTGCCATCAGTGAACCGGAGTCACCCCTCCACTTT	CAISEPESPLHF
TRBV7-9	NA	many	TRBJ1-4	TGTGCCAGCAGCTTCAACAGGGCTTTTGGACTGTTTTTT	CASSFNRAFGLFF
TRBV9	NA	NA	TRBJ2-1	TGTGCCAGCAGCGTATCCAGCGGGCCCTCCTACAATGAGCAGTTCTTC	CASSVSSGPSYNEQFF
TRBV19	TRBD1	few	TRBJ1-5	TGTGCCAGTGCAAGGTGGGGACAGCTTACTACATCAAATCAGCCCCAGCATTTT	CASARWGQLTTSNQPQHF
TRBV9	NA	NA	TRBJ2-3	TGTGCCAGCAGCGAACGAGGTGACCTTTACAGTAACACAGATACGCAGTATTTT	CASSERGDLYSNTDTQYF
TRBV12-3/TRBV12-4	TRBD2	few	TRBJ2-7	TGTGCCAGCCTACTAGCGGGGATTTCCTACGAGCAGTACTTC	CASLLAGISYEQYF
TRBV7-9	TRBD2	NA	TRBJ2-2	TGTGCCAGCAGCTCTGGGACTAGCGGGAGTGTGCTGTTTTTT	CASSSGTSGSVLFF
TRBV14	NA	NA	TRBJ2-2	TGTGCCAGCAGTCGGCTGGGTGGAGTTGGTGGTAGGGAGCTGTTTTTT	CASSRLGGVGGRELFF
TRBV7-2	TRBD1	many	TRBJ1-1	TGTGCCAGCAGCTCAGGACAGGGTCGCACTGAAGCTTTCTTT	CASSSGQGRTEAFF
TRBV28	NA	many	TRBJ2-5	TGTGCCAGCAGTTTGTCCCCCCGTGGGCAGACCCAGTACTTC	CASSLSPRGQTQYF
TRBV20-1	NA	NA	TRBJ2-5	TGCAGTGCTAGAGCCCCCAGCCAGCAAGAGACCCAGTACTTC	CSARAPSQQETQYF
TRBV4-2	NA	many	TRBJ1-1	TGTGCCAGCAGTCGCGCAAGGGGGGCTGAGAACACTGAAGCTTTCTTT	CASSRARGAENTEAFF
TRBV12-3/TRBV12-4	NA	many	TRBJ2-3	TGTGCCAGCAGTCCGTTGACTAGAGCAAGCACAGATACGCAGTATTTT	CASSPLTRASTDTQYF
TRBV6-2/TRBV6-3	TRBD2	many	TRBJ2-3	TGTGCCAGCAGCTTCTCTAGCGGGGGGGCGACAGATACGCAGTATTTT	CASSFSSGGATDTQYF
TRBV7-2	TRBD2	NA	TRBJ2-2	TGTGCCAGCAGCTCGTCAGCGGGGGGACCGAACACCGGGGAGCTGTTTTTT	CASSSSAGGPNTGELFF
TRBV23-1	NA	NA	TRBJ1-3	TGCGCCAGCAATTGGGGAAGCTCTGGAAACACCATATATTTT	CASNWGSSGNTIYF
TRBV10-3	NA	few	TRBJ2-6	TGTGCCATCAGTGAGTTAGGGGGTGCTGGGGCCAACGTCCTGACTTTC	CAISELGGAGANVLTF
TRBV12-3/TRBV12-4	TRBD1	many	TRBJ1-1	TGTGCCAGCAGCGGGACAGGGATCATGAACACTGAAGCTTTCTTT	CASSGTGIMNTEAFF
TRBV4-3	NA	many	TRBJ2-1	TGCGCCAGCAGCCAAGGGACAGTGAGGAGCTCCTACAATGAGCAGTTCTTC	CASSQGTVRSSYNEQFF
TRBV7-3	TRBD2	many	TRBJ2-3	TGTGCCAGCAGCCCTAGCGGGAGAGTAGATACGCAGTATTTT	CASSPSGRVDTQYF
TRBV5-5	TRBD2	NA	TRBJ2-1	TGTGCCAGCAGCCCTGTAGCGGGAAACAATGAGCAGTTCTTC	CASSPVAGNNEQFF
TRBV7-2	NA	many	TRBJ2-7	TGTGCCAGCAGTATCGACGGAATTGGAGGGTACGAGCAGTACTTC	CASSIDGIGGYEQYF
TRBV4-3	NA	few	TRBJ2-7	TGCGCCAGCAGCCAAGATGTCGGCCGGACCTACGAGCAGTACTTC	CASSQDVGRTYEQYF
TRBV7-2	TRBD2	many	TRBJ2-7	TGTGCCAGCAGCTTAATGGGACTAGCGTTGTACGAGCAGTACTTC	CASSLMGLALYEQYF
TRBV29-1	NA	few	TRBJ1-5	TGCAGCGATAAAGACAGATATAGCAATCAGCCCCAGCATTTT	CSDKDRYSNQPQHF
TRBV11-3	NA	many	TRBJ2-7	TGTGCCAGCAGCTTTAATGGGGGAGATTACGAGCAGTACTTC	CASSFNGGDYEQYF
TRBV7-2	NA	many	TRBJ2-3	TGTGCCAGCAGCTTAGAGGCAGATACTAGCACAGATACGCAGTATTTT	CASSLEADTSTDTQYF
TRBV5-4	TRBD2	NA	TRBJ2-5	TGTGCCAGCAGCTTGCAAGGACTAGACACGGAGACCCAGTACTTC	CASSLQGLDTETQYF
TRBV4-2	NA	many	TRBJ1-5	TGTGCCAGCAGCCCCAACTTTGGCCAGCCCCAGCATTTT	CASSPNFGQPQHF
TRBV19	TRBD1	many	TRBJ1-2	TGTGCCAGCGGGGACAGGGGCCACTATGGCTACACCTTC	CASGDRGHYGYTF
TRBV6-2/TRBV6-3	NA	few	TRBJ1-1	TGTGCCACCCTTAAAACCACTGAAGCTTTCTTT	CATLKTTEAFF
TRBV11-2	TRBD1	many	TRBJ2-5	TGTGCCAGCGGAGGACAGGGGAGGCGGCAAGAGACCCAGTACTTC	CASGGQGRRQETQYF
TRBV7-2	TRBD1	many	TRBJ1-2	TGTGCCAGCAGCCCCTCCCCCGGGACAGACCCTATTGGGACCTTC	CASSPSPGTDPIGTF
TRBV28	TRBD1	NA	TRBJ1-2	TGTGCCAGCAGTATTACAGGGGGCGAGGTAGACGGCTACACCTTC	CASSITGGEVDGYTF
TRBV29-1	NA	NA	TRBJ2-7	TGCAGCGTTGTAGAGGGTAAGGGATTCTACGAGCAGTACTTC	CSVVEGKGFYEQYF
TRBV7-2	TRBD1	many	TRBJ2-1	TGTGCCAGCAGCTTAGTCCCAGGGGGTAGGGATGAGCAGTTCTTC	CASSLVPGGRDEQFF
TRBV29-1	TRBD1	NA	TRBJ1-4	TGCAGCGTTTCCCCAAACAGGGGGCAAAATGAAAAACTGTTTTTT	CSVSPNRGQNEKLFF
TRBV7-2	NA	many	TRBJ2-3	TGTGCCAGCAGCTTGAGAGAAGGGAACACAGATACGCAGTATTTT	CASSLREGNTDTQYF
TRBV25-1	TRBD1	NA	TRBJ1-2	TGTGCCAGCTCGGGACAGGTCTATGGCTACACCTTC	CASSGQVYGYTF